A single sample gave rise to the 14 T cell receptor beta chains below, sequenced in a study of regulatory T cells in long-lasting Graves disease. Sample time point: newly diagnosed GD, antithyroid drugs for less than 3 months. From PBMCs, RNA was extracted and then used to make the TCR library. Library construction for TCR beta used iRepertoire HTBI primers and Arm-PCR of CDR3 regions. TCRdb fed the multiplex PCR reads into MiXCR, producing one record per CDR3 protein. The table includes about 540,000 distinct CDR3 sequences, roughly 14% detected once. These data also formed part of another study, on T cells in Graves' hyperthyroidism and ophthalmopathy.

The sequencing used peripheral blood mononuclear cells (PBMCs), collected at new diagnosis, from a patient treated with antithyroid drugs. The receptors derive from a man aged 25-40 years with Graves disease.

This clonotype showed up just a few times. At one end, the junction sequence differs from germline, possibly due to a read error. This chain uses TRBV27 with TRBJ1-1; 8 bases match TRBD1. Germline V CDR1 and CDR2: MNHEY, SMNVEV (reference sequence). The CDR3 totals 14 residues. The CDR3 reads CASSPGGGNTKAFF. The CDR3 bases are TGTGCCAGCAGCCCAGGGGGCGGGAACACTAAAGCTTTCTTT.

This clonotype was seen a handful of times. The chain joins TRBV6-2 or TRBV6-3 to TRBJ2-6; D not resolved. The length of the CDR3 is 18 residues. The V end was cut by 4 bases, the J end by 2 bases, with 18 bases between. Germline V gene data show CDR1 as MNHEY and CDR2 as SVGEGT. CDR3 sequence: CASSSWRMNRAGANVLTF. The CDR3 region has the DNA TGTGCCAGCAGTTCTTGGAGAATGAACAGAGCTGGGGCCAACGTCCTGACTTTC.

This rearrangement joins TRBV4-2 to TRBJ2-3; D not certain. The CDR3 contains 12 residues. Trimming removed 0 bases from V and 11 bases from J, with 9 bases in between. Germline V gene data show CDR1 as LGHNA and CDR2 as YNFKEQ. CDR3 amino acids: CASSQDLSRQYF. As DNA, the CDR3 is TGTGCCAGCAGCCAAGATCTAAGCAGGCAGTATTTT.

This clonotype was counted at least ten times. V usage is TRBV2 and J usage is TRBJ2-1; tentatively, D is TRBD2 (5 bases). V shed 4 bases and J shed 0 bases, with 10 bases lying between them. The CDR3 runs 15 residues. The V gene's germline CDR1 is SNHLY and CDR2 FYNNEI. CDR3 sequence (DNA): TGTGCCAGCAGTGGGACTTTAAGCTCCTACAATGAGCAGTTCTTC. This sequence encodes CASSGTLSSYNEQFF. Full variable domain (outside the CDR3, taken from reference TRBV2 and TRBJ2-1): EPEVTQTPSHQVTQMGQEVILRCVPISNHLYFYWYRQILGQKVEFLVSFYNNEISEKSEIFDDQFSVERPDGSNFTLKIRSTKLEDSAMYFCASSGTLSSYNEQFFGPGTRLTVL.

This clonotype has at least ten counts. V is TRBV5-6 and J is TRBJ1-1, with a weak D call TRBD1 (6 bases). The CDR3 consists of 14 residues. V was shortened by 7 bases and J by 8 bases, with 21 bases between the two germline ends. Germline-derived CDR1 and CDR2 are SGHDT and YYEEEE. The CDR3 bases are TGTGCCAGCGAAGGAGGGGGACACCAAGACGAAGCTTTCTTT. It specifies CASEGGGHQDEAFF. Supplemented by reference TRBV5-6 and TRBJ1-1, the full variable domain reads DAGVTQSPTHLIKTRGQQVTLRCSPKSGHDTVSWYQQALGQGPQFIFQYYEEEERQRGNFPDRFSGHQFPNYSSELNVNALLLGDSALYLCASEGGGHQDEAFFGQGTRLTVV.

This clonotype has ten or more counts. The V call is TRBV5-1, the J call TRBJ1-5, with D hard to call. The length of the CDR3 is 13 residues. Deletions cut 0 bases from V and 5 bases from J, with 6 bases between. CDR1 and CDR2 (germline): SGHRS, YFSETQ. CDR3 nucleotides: TGCGCCAGCAGCTTGGGGGAGCATCAGCCCCAGCATTTT. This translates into CASSLGEHQPQHF.

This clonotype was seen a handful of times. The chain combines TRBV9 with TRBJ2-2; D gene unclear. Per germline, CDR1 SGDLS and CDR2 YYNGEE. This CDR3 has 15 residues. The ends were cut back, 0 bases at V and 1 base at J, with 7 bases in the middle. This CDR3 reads CASSVGHLNTGELFF. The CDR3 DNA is TGTGCCAGCAGCGTAGGTCACCTGAACACCGGGGAGCTGTTTTTT. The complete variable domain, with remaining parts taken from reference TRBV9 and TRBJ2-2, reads DSGVTQTPKHLITATGQRVTLRCSPRSGDLSVYWYQQSLDQGLQFLIQYYNGEERAKGNILERFSAQQFPDLHSELNLSSLELGDSALYFCASSVGHLNTGELFFGEGSRLTVL.

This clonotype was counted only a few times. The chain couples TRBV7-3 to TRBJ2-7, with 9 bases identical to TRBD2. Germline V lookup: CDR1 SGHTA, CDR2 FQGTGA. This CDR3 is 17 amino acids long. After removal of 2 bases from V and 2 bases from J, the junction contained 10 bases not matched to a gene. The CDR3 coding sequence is TGTGCCAGCAGCTTATTGCGGTGGCGGGAGGGAGCCTACGAGCAGTACTTC. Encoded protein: CASSLLRWREGAYEQYF.

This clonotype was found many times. The CDR3 DNA is TGCGCCAGCAGCCAGGGACTAGCGGCCTACAATGAGCAGTTCTTC. It codes for CASSQGLAAYNEQFF. This sequence joins TRBV5-1 and TRBJ2-1, with 11 bases matching TRBD2. CDR3 length: 15 amino acids. Per germline, CDR1 SGHRS and CDR2 YFSETQ. With V trimmed by 4 bases and J by 2 bases, 2 bases remained unmatched.

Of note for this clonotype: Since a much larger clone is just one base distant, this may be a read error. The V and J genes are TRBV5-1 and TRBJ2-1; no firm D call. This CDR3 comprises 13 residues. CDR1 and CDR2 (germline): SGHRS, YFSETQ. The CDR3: CASSLRNQETRYF. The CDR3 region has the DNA TGTGCCAGCAGCTTAAGGAACCAAGAGACCCGGTACTTC.

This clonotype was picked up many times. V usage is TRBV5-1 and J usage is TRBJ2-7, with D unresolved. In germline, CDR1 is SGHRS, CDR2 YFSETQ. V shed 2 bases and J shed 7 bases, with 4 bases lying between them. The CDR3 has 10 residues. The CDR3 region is CASSLWEQYF. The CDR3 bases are TGCGCCAGCAGCTTATGGGAGCAGTACTTC. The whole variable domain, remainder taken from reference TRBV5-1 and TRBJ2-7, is KAGVTQTPRYLIKTRGQQVTLSCSPISGHRSVSWYQQTPGQGLQFLFEYFSETQRNKGNFPGRFSGRQFSNSRSEMNVSTLELGDSALYLCASSLWEQYFGPGTRLTVT.

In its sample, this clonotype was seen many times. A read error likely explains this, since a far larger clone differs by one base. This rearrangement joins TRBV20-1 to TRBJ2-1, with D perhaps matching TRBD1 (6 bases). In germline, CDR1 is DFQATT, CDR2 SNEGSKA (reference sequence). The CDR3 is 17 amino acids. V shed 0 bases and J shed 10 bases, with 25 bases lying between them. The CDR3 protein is CSAREAEQGPTPYEQFF. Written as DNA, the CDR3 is TGCAGTGCTAGAGAGGCCGAACAGGGCCCCACACCTTACGAGCAGTTCTTC.

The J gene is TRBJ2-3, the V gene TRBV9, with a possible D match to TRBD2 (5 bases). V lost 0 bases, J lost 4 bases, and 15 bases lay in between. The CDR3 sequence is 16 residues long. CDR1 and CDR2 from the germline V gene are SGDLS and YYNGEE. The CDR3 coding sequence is TGTGCCAGCAGCGTAGGTGAGACGGGAAATGCAGATACGCAGTATTTT. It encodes CASSVGETGNADTQYF.

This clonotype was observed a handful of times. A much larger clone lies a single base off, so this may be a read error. The CDR3 DNA reads TGTGCCAGCAGATTCAGGAGCTCTGAAAACACCATATATTTT. This encodes CASRFRSSENTIYF. The chain links TRBV12-3 or TRBV12-4 to TRBJ1-3, with D unresolved. This CDR3 has 14 amino acids.